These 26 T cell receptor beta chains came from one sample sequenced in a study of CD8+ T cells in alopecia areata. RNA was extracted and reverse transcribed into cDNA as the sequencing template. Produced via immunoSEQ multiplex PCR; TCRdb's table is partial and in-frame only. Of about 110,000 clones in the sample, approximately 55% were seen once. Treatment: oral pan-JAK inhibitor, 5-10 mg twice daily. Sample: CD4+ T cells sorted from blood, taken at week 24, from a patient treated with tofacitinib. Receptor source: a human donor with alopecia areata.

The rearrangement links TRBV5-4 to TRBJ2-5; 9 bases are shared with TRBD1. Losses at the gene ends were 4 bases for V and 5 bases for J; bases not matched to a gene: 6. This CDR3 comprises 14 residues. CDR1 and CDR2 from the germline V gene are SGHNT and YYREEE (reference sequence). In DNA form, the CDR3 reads TGTGCCAGCAGCCCACAGGGGGCAGGTGAGACCCAGTACTTC. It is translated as CASSPQGAGETQYF.

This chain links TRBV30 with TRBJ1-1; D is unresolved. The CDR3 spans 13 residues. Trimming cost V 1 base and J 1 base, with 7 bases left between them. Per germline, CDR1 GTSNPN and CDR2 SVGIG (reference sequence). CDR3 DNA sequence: TGTGCCTGGAGTGCGTCGGGGAACACTGAAGCTTTCTTT. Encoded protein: CAWSASGNTEAFF.

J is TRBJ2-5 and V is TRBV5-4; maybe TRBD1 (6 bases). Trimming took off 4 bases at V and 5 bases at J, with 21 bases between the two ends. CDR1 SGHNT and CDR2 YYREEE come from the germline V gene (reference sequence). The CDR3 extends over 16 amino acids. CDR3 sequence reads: CASSRPSQGSKETQYF. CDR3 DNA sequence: TGTGCCAGCAGCCGACCCTCACAGGGCAGTAAGGAGACCCAGTACTTC.

DNA of the CDR3: TGTGCCAGCAGCGTAGATACTAACTATGGCTACACCTTC. Translation gives CASSVDTNYGYTF. The genes are TRBV9 and TRBJ1-2; no clear D gene. The V end lost 0 bases, the J end lost 0 bases, and 3 bases lay between the germline ends. This CDR3 is built from 13 residues. Germline V lookup: CDR1 SGDLS, CDR2 YYNGEE.

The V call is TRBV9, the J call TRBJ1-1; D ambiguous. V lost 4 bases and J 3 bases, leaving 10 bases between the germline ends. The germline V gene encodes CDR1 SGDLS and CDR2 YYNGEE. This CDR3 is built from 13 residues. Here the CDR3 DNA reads TGTGCCAGCAGCACTCGGTTGGACACTGAAGCTTTCTTT. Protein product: CASSTRLDTEAFF.

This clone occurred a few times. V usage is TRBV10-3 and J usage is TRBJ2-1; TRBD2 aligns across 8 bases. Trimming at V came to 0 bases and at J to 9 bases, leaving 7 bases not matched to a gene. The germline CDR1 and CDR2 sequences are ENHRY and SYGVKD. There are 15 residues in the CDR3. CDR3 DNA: TGTGCCATCAGTGAGTCGACGGGGGGGCTTGGTGAGCAGTTCTTC. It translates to CAISESTGGLGEQFF.

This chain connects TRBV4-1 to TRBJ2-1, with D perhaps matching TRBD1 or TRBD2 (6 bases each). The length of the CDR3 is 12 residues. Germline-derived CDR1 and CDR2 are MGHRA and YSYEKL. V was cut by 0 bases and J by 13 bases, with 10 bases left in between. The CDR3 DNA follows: TGCGCCAGCAGCCAAGAATGGGGGGCTCAGTTCTTC. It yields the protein CASSQEWGAQFF.

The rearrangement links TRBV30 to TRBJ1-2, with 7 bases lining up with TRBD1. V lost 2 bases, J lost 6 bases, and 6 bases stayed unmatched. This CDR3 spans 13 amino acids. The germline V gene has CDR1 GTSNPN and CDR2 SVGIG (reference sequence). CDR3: CAWSRQGLHGYTF. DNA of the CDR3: TGTGCCTGGAGTAGACAGGGACTACATGGCTACACCTTC.

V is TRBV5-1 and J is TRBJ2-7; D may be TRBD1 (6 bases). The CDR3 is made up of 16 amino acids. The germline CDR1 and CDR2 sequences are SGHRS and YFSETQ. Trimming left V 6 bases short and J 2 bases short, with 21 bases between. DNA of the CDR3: TGCGCCAGCAAGTTTGATGTCGGGACAAGGGCCTACGAGCAGTACTTC. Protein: CASKFDVGTRAYEQYF.

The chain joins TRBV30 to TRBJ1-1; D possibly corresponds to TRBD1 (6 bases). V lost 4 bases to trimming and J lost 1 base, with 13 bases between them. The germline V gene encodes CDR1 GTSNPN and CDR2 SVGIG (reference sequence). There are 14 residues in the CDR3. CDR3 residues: CAWTKGQRNTEAFF. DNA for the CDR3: TGTGCCTGGACAAAGGGACAAAGGAACACTGAAGCTTTCTTT.

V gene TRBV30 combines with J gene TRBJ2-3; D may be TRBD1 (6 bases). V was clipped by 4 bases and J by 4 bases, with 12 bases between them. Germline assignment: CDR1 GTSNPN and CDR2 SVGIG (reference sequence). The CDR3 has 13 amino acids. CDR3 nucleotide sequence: TGTGCCTGGAATGGACAGAGCGCAGATACGCAGTATTTT. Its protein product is CAWNGQSADTQYF.

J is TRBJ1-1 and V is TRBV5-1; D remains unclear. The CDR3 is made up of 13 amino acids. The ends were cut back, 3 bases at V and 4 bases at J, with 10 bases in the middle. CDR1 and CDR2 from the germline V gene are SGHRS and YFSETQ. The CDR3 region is CASSSLEGTEAFF. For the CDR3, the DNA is TGCGCCAGCAGCTCCCTGGAAGGCACTGAAGCTTTCTTT.

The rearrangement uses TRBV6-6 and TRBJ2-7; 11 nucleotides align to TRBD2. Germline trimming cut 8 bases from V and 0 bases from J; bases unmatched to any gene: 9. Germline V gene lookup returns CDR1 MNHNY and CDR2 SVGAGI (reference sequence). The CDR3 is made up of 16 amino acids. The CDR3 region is CASGTSGGLSSYEQYF. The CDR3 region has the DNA TGTGCCAGCGGAACTAGCGGGGGTCTGAGCTCCTACGAGCAGTACTTC.

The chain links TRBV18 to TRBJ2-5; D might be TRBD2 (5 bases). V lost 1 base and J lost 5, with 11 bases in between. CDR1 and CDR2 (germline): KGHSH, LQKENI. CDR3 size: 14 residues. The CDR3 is CASSPLAGAETQYF. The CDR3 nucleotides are TGTGCCAGCTCACCACTGGCGGGCGCGGAGACCCAGTACTTC.

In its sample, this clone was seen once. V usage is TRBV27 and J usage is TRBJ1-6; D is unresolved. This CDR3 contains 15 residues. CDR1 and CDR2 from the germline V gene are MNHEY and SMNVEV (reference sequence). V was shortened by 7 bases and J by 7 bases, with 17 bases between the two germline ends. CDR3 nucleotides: TGTGCCAGCAAGCTCCTCCGGGAGACGAATTCACCCCTCCACTTT. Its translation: CASKLLRETNSPLHF.

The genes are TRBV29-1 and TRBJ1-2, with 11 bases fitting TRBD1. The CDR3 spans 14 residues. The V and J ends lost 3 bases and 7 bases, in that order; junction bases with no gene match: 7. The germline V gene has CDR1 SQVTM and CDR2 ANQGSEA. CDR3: CSVEGQGGTAGYTF. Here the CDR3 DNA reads TGCAGCGTTGAGGGACAGGGGGGGACGGCTGGCTACACCTTC.

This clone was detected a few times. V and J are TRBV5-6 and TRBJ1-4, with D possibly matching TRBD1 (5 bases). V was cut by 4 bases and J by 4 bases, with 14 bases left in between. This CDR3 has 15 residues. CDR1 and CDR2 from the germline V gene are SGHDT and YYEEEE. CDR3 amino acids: CASSTHRTLNEKLFF. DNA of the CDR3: TGTGCCAGCAGCACCCACAGGACACTTAATGAAAAACTGTTTTTT.

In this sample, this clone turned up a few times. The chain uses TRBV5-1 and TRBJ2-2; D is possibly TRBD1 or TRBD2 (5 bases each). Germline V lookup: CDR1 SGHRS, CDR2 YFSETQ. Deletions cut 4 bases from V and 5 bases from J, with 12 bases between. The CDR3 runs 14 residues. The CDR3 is CASSPLWGTGELFF. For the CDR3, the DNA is TGCGCCAGCAGCCCCCTTTGGGGGACCGGGGAGCTGTTTTTT.

CDR3 amino acids: CAWSPGDRGKDTQYF. In nucleotides, the CDR3 is TGTGCCTGGAGTCCCGGGGACAGGGGGAAAGATACGCAGTATTTT. The chain uses TRBV30 and TRBJ2-3, with TRBD1 matching over 11 bases. Trimming at V came to 2 bases and at J to 5 bases, leaving 6 bases not matched to a gene. The CDR3 runs to 15 residues. CDR1 is GTSNPN, CDR2 SVGIG, per germline (reference sequence).

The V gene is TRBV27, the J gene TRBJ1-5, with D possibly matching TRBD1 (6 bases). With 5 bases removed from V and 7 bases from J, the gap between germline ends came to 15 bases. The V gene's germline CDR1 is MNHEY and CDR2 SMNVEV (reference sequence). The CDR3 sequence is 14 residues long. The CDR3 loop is CASSRYREDQPQHF. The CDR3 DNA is TGTGCCAGCAGTCGGTACAGGGAGGACCAGCCCCAGCATTTT.

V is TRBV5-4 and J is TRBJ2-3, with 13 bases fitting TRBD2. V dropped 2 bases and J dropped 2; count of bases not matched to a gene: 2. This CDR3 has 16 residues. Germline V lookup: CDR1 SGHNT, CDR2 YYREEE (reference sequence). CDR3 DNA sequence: TGTGCCAGCAGCTTAGGGACTAGCGGGGTCACAGATACGCAGTATTTT. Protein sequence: CASSLGTSGVTDTQYF.

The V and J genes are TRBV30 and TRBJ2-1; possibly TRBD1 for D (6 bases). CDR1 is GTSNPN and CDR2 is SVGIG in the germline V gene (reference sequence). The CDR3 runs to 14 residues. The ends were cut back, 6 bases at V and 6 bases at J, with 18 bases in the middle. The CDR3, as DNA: TGTGCCTGTACCGGGACACCTAGGGGCAATGAGCAGTTCTTC. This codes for CACTGTPRGNEQFF.

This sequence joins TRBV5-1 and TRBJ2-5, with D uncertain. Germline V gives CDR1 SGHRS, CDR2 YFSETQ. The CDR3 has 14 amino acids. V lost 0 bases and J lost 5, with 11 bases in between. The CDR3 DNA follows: TGCGCCAGCAGCTTGGGTCCCCCTTCCGAGACCCAGTACTTC. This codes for CASSLGPPSETQYF.

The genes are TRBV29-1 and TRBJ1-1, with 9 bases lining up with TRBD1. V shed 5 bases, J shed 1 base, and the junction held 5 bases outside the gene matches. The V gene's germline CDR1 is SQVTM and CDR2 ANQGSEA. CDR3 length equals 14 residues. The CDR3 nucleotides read TGCAGCGTTTGGGACAGGGCTTCGAACACTGAAGCTTTCTTT. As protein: CSVWDRASNTEAFF.

DNA of the CDR3: TGCGCCAGCAGCCAAGGTCGTCTAGCGTTAGCCAAAAACATTCAGTACTTC. Translating gives CASSQGRLALAKNIQYF. The chain joins TRBV4-3 to TRBJ2-4; possibly TRBD2 for D (6 bases). From germline, CDR1 is LGHNA and CDR2 YSLEER. This CDR3 is 17 amino acids long. V lost 1 base and J lost 0, with 13 bases in between.

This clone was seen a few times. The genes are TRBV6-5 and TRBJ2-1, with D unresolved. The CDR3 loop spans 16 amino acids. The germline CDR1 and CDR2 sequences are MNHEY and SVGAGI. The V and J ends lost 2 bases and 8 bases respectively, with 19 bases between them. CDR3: CASSYEGSSSYDEQFF. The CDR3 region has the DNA TGTGCCAGCAGTTACGAAGGCTCCTCGTCGTATGATGAGCAGTTCTTC.